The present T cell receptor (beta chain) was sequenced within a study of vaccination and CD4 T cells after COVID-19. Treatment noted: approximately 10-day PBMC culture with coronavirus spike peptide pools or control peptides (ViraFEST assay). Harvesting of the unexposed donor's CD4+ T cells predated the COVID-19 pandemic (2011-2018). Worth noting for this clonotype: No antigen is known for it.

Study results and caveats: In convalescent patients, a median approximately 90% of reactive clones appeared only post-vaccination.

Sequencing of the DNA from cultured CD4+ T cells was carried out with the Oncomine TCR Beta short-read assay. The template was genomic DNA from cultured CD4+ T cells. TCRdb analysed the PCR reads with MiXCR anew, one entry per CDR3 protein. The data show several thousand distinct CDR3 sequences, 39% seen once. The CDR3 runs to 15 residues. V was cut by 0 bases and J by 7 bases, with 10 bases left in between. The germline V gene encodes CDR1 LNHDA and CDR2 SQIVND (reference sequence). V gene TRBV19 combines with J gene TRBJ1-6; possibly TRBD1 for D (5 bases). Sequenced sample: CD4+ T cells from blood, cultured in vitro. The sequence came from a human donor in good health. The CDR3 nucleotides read TGTGCCAGTAGTATAGAGGGGACCTCGAATTCACCCCTCCACTTT. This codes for CASSIEGTSNSPLHF.